These 16 T cell receptor beta chains were sequenced from one sample in a study of shared T cell receptors in the human thymus. The assay was immunoSEQ multiplex PCR, and TCRdb's table has in-frame clones only and misses some. The sample includes hundreds of thousands of clones, around 95% of them seen just once. Input material: thymocytes. These receptors were taken from a human donor.

The chain couples TRBV28 to TRBJ1-5; D unclear. With 5 bases removed from V and 4 bases from J, the gap between germline ends came to 18 bases. The germline V gene encodes CDR1 MDHEN and CDR2 SYDVKM. This CDR3 region has 16 residues. As DNA, the CDR3 is TGTGCCAGCAGTCCAGCAAGAGTCATTCTTAATCAGCCCCAGCATTTT. Amino acids: CASSPARVILNQPQHF.

V and J are TRBV19 and TRBJ2-7; possibly TRBD1 or TRBD2 for D (5 bases each). Germline V CDR1 and CDR2: LNHDA, SQIVND (reference sequence). The CDR3 sequence is 13 residues long. Trimming took 4 bases from V and 3 from J, leaving 10 bases between them. The CDR3 DNA sequence: TGTGCCAGTAGTACCGGGACCCTCTACGAGCAGTACTTC. This sequence encodes CASSTGTLYEQYF.

The chain links TRBV12-5 to TRBJ1-1; D gene ambiguous. The CDR3 is 13 residues long. The V end lost 7 bases, the J end lost 0 bases, and 9 bases lay between the germline ends. Germline loops: CDR1 LGHNT, CDR2 FRNRAP. CDR3 sequence: CASADTLNTEAFF. The CDR3 DNA is TGTGCTAGTGCCGACACTTTGAACACTGAAGCTTTCTTT.

The table lists this clone with a few counts. The rearrangement uses TRBV2 and TRBJ1-2, with TRBD1 matching over 9 bases. Germline V gene lookup returns CDR1 SNHLY and CDR2 FYNNEI. The CDR3 is 14 amino acids. The ends lost 5 bases at V and 4 bases at J; junction bases unmatched: 5. CDR3: CASSRGTGCYGYTF. The CDR3 nucleotides are TGTGCCAGCAGTAGAGGGACAGGGTGCTATGGCTACACCTTC.

The chain links TRBV2 to TRBJ2-4; D not certain. CDR1 and CDR2 from the germline V gene are SNHLY and FYNNEI. The V and J ends lost 0 bases and 9 bases respectively, with 12 bases between them. The CDR3 has 14 amino acids. This CDR3 is CASSEAAVLSIQYF. The CDR3, as DNA: TGTGCCAGCAGTGAAGCGGCAGTTTTAAGCATTCAGTACTTC.

J is TRBJ1-1 and V is TRBV14; a weak D match, TRBD1 (6 bases). There are 16 residues in the CDR3. The V end was cut by 0 bases, the J end by 1 base, with 12 bases between. The germline CDR1 and CDR2 sequences are SGHDN and FVKESK. CDR3 sequence: CASSQDPRGANTEAFF. For the CDR3, the DNA is TGTGCCAGCAGCCAAGACCCTAGGGGGGCGAACACTGAAGCTTTCTTT.

V is TRBV6-1 and J is TRBJ2-7; TRBD1 might be the D (6 bases). The CDR3 length is 15 residues. In germline, CDR1 is MNHNS, CDR2 SASEGT. V lost 6 bases and J 0 bases, leaving 15 bases between the germline ends. CDR3 DNA: TGTGCCAGCAGCTCCAGGACAGTCCTCTCCTACGAGCAGTACTTC. This translates into CASSSRTVLSYEQYF.

V gene TRBV28 combines with J gene TRBJ2-6, with 9 bases fitting TRBD1. CDR1 and CDR2 (germline): MDHEN, SYDVKM. CDR3 size: 16 residues. The V and J ends lost 5 bases and 0 bases, in that order; junction bases with no gene match: 2. CDR3 loop: CASSTGGTSGANVLTF. As DNA, the CDR3 is TGTGCCAGCAGTACAGGGGGCACCTCTGGGGCCAACGTCCTGACTTTC.

V gene TRBV28 combines with J gene TRBJ1-3, with D unresolved. The CDR3 loop spans 16 amino acids. Germline V gene lookup returns CDR1 MDHEN and CDR2 SYDVKM. Trimming stripped 6 bases from V and 2 bases from J, with 17 bases between. Here the CDR3 DNA reads TGTGCCAGCAGCCAACCCGGGGTACTCGCTGGAAACACCATATATTTT. Its translation is CASSQPGVLAGNTIYF.

The chain carries TRBV19 and TRBJ2-1; 14 nucleotides match TRBD2. CDR1 is LNHDA, CDR2 SQIVND, per germline (reference sequence). The V gene end was trimmed by 5 bases and the J gene end by 6 bases; junction bases not matched to a gene: 21. The CDR3 sequence is 21 residues long. CDR3 protein: CASSSGTPGTSGSREINEQFF. The CDR3 DNA follows: TGTGCCAGTAGTTCCGGTACCCCAGGGACTAGCGGGAGCCGGGAGATCAATGAGCAGTTCTTC.

The CDR3 region is CASSHDYYREGKEKLFF. The CDR3 DNA reads as TGTGCCAGCAGCCATGACTATTACAGGGAGGGAAAGGAAAAACTGTTTTTT. J is TRBJ1-4 and V is TRBV4-2, with D maybe TRBD1 (6 bases). This CDR3 region has 17 residues. The germline CDR1 and CDR2 sequences are LGHNA and YNFKEQ. V was cut by 3 bases and J by 8 bases, with 22 bases left in between.

This sequence joins TRBV5-1 and TRBJ2-3, with 7 bases fitting TRBD2. This CDR3 region has 16 residues. The germline V gene encodes CDR1 SGHRS and CDR2 YFSETQ. V lost 2 bases and J lost 2; bases outside the gene matches: 8. Here the CDR3 DNA reads TGCGCCAGCAGCTTTCGCGGGAGTGCCCTCACAGATACGCAGTATTTT. It specifies CASSFRGSALTDTQYF.

The V call is TRBV30, the J call TRBJ1-2, with 11 bases that match TRBD1. J lost 8 bases, V lost 8 bases, and 13 bases had no gene match. CDR3 length: 14 amino acids. CDR1 is GTSNPN, CDR2 SVGIG, per germline (reference sequence). The CDR3 is CAGGTPGTGGGYTF. CDR3 nucleotide sequence: TGTGCCGGCGGCACCCCCGGGACAGGGGGAGGCTACACCTTC.

This chain uses TRBV6-1 with TRBJ1-3; no definite D call. V lost 7 bases to trimming and J lost 0 bases, with 10 bases between them. CDR3 length: 14 amino acids. In germline, CDR1 is MNHNS, CDR2 SASEGT. As DNA, the CDR3 is TGTGCCAGCATTCTTAAGAGCTCTGGAAACACCATATATTTT. Amino acid sequence: CASILKSSGNTIYF.

The rearrangement joins TRBV27 to TRBJ2-3, with 8 bases lining up with TRBD2. The CDR3 runs 15 residues. Unmatched junction bases numbered 3, after V lost 3 bases and J lost 1 base. The germline V gene has CDR1 MNHEY and CDR2 SMNVEV (reference sequence). CDR3: CASSFRAGGTDTQYF. CDR3 bases: TGTGCCAGCAGTTTCAGAGCGGGGGGCACAGATACGCAGTATTTT.

The table lists this clone with a count of one. The chain has TRBV6-6 and TRBJ1-1, with D unresolved. Trimming took off 7 bases at V and 6 bases at J, with 18 bases between the two ends. In germline, CDR1 is MNHNY, CDR2 SVGAGI (reference sequence). The CDR3 is 14 amino acids. CDR3 nucleotide sequence: TGTGCCAGCATCCTTCCCCTGTTACATCCTGAAGCTTTCTTT. Encoded protein: CASILPLLHPEAFF.